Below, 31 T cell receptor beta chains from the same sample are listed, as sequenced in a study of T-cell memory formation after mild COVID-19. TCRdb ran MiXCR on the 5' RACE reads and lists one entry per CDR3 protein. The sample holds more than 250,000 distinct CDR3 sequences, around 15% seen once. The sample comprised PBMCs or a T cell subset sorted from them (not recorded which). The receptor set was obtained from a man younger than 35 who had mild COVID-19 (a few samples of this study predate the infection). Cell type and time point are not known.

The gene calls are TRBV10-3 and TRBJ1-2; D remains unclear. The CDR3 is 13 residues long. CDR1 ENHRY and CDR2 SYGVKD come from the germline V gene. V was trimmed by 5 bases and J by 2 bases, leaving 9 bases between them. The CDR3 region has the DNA TGTGCCATCAGTTCCCAGACGAACTATGGCTACACCTTC. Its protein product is CAISSQTNYGYTF.

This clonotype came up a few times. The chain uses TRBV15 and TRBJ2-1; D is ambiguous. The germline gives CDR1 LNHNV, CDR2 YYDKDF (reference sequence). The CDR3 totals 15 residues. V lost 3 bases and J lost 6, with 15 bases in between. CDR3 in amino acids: CATSRTRNVINEQFF. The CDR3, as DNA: TGTGCCACCAGCAGGACGCGCAATGTAATCAATGAGCAGTTCTTC.

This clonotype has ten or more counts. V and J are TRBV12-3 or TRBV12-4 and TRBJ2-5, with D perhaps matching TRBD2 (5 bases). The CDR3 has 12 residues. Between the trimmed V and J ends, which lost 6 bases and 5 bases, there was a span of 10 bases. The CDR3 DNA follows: TGTGCCAGCAGGCTAGGCGGGGAGACCCAGTACTTC. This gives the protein CASRLGGETQYF.

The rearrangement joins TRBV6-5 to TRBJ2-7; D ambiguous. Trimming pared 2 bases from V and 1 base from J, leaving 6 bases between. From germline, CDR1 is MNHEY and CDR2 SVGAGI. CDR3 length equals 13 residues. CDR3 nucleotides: TGTGCCAGCAGTTACAGGGCATCCTACGAGCAGTACTTC. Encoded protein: CASSYRASYEQYF.

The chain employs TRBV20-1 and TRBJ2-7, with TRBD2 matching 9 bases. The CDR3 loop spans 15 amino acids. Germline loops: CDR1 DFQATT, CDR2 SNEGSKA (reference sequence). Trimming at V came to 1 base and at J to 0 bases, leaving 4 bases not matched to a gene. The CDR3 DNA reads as TGCAGTGCTAGAGGTGGTAGCGGGAGCTCCTACGAGCAGTACTTC. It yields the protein CSARGGSGSSYEQYF.

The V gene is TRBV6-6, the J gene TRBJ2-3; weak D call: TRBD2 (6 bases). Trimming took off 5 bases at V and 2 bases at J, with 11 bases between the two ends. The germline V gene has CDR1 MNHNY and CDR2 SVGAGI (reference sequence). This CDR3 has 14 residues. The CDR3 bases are TGTGCCAGCAGTCGGGACTCCGTCACAGATACGCAGTATTTT. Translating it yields CASSRDSVTDTQYF.

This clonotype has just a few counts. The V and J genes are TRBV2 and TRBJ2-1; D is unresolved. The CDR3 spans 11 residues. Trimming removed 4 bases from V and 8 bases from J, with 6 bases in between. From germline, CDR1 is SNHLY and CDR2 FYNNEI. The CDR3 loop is CASSAVDEQFF. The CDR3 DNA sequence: TGTGCCAGCAGTGCGGTGGATGAGCAGTTCTTC.

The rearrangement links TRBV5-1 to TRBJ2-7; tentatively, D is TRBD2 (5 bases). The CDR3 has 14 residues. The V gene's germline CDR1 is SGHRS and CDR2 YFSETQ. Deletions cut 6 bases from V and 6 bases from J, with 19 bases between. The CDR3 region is CASTDVRVGGEQYF. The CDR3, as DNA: TGCGCCAGCACTGACGTACGAGTCGGAGGCGAGCAGTACTTC.

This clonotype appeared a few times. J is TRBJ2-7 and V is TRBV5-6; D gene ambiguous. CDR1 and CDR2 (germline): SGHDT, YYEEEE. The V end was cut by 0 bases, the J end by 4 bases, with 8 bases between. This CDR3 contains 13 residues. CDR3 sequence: CASSLALEYEQYV. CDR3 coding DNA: TGTGCCAGCAGCTTGGCTCTGGAGTACGAGCAGTACGTC.

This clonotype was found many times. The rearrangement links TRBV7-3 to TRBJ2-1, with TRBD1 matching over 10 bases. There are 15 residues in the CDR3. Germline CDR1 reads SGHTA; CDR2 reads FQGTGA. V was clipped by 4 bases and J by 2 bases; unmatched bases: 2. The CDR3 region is CASSSGTGAYNEQFF. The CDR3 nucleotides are TGTGCCAGCAGCTCCGGGACAGGGGCCTACAATGAGCAGTTCTTC.

Here the CDR3 DNA reads TGCAGTGCTGGACAGGGGTCGGGGGGCACTGAAGCTTTCTTT. Encoded protein: CSAGQGSGGTEAFF. The chain joins TRBV20-1 to TRBJ1-1; TRBD1 agrees at 9 bases. The trim removed 5 bases at V and 4 bases at J, leaving 8 bases unmatched. Per germline, CDR1 DFQATT and CDR2 SNEGSKA (reference sequence). The CDR3 extends over 14 amino acids.

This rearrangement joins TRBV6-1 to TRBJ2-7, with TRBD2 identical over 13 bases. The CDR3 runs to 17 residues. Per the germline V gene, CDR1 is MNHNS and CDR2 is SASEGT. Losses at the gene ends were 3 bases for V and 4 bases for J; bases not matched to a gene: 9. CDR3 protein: CASSEGVGTSGEYEQYV. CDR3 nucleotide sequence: TGTGCCAGCAGTGAGGGGGTAGGGACTAGCGGGGAGTACGAGCAGTACGTC.

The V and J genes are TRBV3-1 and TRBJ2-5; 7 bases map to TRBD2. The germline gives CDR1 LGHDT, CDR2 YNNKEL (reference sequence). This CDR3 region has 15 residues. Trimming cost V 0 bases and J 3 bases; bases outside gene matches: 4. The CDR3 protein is CASSQDRDYEETQYF. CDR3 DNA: TGTGCCAGCAGCCAAGATCGGGACTACGAAGAGACCCAGTACTTC.

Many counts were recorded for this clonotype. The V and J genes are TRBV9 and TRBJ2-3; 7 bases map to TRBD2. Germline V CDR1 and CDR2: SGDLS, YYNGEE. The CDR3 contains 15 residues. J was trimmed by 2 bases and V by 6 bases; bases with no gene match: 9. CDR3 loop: CASNRAGTPTDTQYF. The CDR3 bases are TGTGCCAGCAATCGAGCGGGGACCCCCACAGATACGCAGTATTTT. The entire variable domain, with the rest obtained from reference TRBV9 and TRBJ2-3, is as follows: DSGVTQTPKHLITATGQRVTLRCSPRSGDLSVYWYQQSLDQGLQFLIQYYNGEERAKGNILERFSAQQFPDLHSELNLSSLELGDSALYFCASNRAGTPTDTQYFGPGTRLTVL.

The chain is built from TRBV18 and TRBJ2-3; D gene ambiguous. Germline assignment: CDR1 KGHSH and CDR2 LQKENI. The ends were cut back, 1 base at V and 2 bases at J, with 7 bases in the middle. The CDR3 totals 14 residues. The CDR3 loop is CASSPRATTDTQYF. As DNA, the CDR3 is TGTGCCAGCTCACCACGGGCCACCACAGATACGCAGTATTTT.

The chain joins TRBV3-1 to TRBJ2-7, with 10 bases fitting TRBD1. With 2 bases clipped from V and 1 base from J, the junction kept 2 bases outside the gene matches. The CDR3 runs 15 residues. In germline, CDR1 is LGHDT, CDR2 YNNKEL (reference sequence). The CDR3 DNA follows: TGTGCCAGCAGCCAACCGGGACAGGGGTCCTACGAGCAGTACTTC. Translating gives CASSQPGQGSYEQYF.

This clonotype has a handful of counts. CDR3 sequence reads: CASSFPGGAVSSYNEQFF. CDR3 in DNA: TGTGCCAGCAGCTTTCCCGGGGGGGCCGTCAGCTCCTACAATGAGCAGTTCTTC. The chain has TRBV7-2 and TRBJ2-1, with 8 bases matching TRBD2. V gave up 3 bases and J gave up 0 bases; unmatched junction bases: 10. Per the germline V gene, CDR1 is SGHTA and CDR2 is FQGNSA. The CDR3 extends over 18 amino acids. Filled out from reference TRBV7-2 and TRBJ2-1, the complete variable domain reads GAGVSQSPSNKVTEKGKDVELRCDPISGHTALYWYRQSLGQGLEFLIYFQGNSAPDKSGLPSDRFSAERTGGSVSTLTIQRTQQEDSAVYLCASSFPGGAVSSYNEQFFGPGTRLTVL.

CDR3 nucleotide sequence: TGTGCCAGCACCAACCCGGGGAGGCCGCTAGGAGATACGCAGTATTTT. It translates to CASTNPGRPLGDTQYF. V and J are TRBV5-4 and TRBJ2-3, with a tentative D call TRBD2 (6 bases). The V gene lost 6 bases and the J gene lost 5 bases, with 22 bases spanning the gap. This CDR3 contains 16 residues. The germline CDR1 and CDR2 sequences are SGHNT and YYREEE (reference sequence).

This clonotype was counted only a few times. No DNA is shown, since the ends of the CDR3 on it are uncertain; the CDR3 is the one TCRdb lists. The CDR3 loop is CSAESTGGNEKLFFF. The chain links TRBV20-1 to TRBJ1-4; TRBD1 is taken as the D call from the table, unchecked against the DNA. Germline V gives CDR1 DFQATT, CDR2 SNEGSKA (reference sequence). The CDR3 is 15 residues long, counting both termini.

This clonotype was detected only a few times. The CDR3 region is CASSQGGRGYEQYF. In nucleotides, the CDR3 is TGTGCCAGCAGCCAAGGGGGACGGGGCTACGAGCAGTACTTC. V and J are TRBV3-1 and TRBJ2-7; D is perhaps TRBD1 or TRBD2 (5 bases each). Germline-derived CDR1 and CDR2 are LGHDT and YNNKEL (reference sequence). The CDR3 runs 14 residues. The ends were cut back, 1 base at V and 3 bases at J, with 10 bases in the middle.

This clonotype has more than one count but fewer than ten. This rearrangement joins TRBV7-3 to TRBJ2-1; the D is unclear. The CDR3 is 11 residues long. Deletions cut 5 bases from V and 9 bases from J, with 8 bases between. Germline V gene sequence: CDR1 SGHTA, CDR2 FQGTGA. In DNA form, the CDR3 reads TGTGCCAGCAGCCAACCCGGTGAGCAGTTCTTC. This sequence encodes CASSQPGEQFF.

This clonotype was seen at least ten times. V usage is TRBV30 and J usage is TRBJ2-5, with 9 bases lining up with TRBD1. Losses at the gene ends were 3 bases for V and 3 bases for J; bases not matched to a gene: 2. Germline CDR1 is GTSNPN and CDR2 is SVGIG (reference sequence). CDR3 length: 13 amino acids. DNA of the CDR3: TGTGCCTGGAGCGGGACAGGGAAAGAGACCCAGTACTTC. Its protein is CAWSGTGKETQYF.

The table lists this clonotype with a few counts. The CDR3 DNA reads TGTGCCAAACTCCGGGACACCCCGGCCCAATACGAGCAGTACGTC. As protein: CAKLRDTPAQYEQYV. This chain links TRBV27 with TRBJ2-7; weak D call: TRBD1 (6 bases). CDR1 is MNHEY and CDR2 is SMNVEV in the germline V gene (reference sequence). The CDR3 sequence is 15 residues long. The germline V and J ends were trimmed by 10 bases and 4 bases, with 23 bases remaining between them.

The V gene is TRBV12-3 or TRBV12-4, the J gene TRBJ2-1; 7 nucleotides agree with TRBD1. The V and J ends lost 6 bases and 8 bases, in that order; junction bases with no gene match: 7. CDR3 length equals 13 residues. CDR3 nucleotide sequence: TGTGCCAGCAGCCCCCGGGACAGCTATGAGCAGTTCTTC. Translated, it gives CASSPRDSYEQFF.

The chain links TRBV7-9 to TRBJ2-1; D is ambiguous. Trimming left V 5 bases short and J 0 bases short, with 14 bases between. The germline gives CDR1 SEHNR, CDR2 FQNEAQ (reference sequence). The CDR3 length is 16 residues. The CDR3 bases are TGTGCCAGCAGCCCGAATCCTCGGAGCTCCTACAATGAGCAGTTCTTC. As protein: CASSPNPRSSYNEQFF.

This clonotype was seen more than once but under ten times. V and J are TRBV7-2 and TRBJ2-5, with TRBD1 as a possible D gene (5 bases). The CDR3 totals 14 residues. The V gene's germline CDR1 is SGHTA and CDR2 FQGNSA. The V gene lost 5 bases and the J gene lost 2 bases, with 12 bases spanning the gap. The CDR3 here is CASSRRVGQETQYF. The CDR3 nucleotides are TGTGCCAGCAGCCGCAGGGTAGGGCAAGAGACCCAGTACTTC.

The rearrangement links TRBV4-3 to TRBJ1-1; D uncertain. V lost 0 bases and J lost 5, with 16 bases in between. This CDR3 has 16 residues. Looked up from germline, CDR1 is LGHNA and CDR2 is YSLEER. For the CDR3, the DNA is TGCGCCAGCAGCCAAGATGAGAGGAGGGCGGGAACTGAAGCTTTCTTT. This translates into CASSQDERRAGTEAFF.

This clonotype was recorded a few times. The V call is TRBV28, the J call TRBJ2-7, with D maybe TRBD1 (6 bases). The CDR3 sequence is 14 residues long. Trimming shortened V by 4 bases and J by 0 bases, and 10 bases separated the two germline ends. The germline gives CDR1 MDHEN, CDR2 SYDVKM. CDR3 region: CASSSDRSSYEQYV. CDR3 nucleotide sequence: TGTGCCAGCAGTTCAGACAGGAGCTCCTACGAGCAGTACGTC.

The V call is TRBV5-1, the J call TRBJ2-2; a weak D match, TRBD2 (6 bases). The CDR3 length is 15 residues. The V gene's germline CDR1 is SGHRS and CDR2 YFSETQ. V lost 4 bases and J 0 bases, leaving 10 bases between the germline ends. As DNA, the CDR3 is TGCGCCAGCAGCCGGGACTCCCCGAACACCGGGGAGCTGTTTTTT. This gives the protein CASSRDSPNTGELFF.

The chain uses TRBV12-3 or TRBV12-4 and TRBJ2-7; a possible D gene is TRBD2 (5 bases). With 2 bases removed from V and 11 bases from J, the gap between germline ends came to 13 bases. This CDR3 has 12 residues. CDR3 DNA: TGTGCCAGCAGTTTAACTTTGGGGAGCAAGTACTTC. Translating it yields CASSLTLGSKYF.

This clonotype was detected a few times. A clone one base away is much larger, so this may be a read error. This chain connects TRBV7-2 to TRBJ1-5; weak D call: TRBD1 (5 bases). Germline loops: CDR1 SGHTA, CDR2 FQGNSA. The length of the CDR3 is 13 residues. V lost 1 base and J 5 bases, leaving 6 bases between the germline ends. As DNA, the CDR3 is TGTGCCAGCAGCTTAGTGGGGGATCAGCCCCAGCATTTT. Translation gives CASSLVGDQPQHF.